One sample yielded the 21 T cell receptor beta chains listed below, sequenced in a study of molecular identifiers for immune sequencing clone quantification. One entry per CDR3 protein, called by TCRdb with MiXCR from the PCR reads. Altogether about 640,000 distinct CDR3 sequences are present, just under 20% being singletons, with the ten largest covering roughly 0.83%. Sample: naive CD8+ T cells from blood, with Jurkat cell RNA spiked in. Subset indicated: FACS-sorted CD8+CD4-CCR7+CD45RA+ naive T cells. These receptors were taken from a human donor in good health. Some libraries in this study had Jurkat cell RNA spiked in.

The chain has TRBV20-1 and TRBJ1-6; D is unclear. The CDR3 spans 14 residues. V was pared by 2 bases and J by 7 bases, with 12 bases between. Germline CDR1 DFQATT, CDR2 SNEGSKA (reference sequence). CDR3 in DNA: TGCAGTGCTAGACCCGATTGGGCGAATTCACCCCTCCACTTT. Translated, it gives CSARPDWANSPLHF.

Worth noting for this clonotype: An end of the junction differs from the germline gene, which may be a read error. The rearrangement uses TRBV5-1 and TRBJ2-5; D is unclear. This CDR3 region has 15 residues. Germline V CDR1 and CDR2: SGHRS, YFSETQ. CDR3 loop: CASSLEAGHQEAQCF. The CDR3 nucleotides read TGCGCCAGCAGCTTGGAAGCTGGGCATCAAGAGGCCCAGTGCTTC.

This clonotype was counted once. A much larger clone differs by one base, so this may be a read error. The genes are TRBV5-1 and TRBJ2-1; a possible D gene is TRBD2 (5 bases). The CDR3 covers 14 residues. Germline V gene data show CDR1 as SGHRS and CDR2 as YFSETQ. V lost 3 bases, J lost 4 bases, and 11 bases lay in between. The CDR3 nucleotides are TGCGCCAGCAGCTCGTCCCCGGGATACAATGAGCAGTTCTTC. Protein: CASSSSPGYNEQFF.

The genes are TRBV29-1 and TRBJ2-7; D remains ambiguous. From germline, CDR1 is SQVTM and CDR2 ANQGSEA. The CDR3 contains 11 residues. Deletions cut 6 bases from V and 6 bases from J, with 12 bases between. The CDR3 sequence: CSVRHGGEQYF. The CDR3 region has the DNA TGCAGCGTCCGACACGGCGGCGAGCAGTACTTC.

V usage is TRBV12-3 or TRBV12-4 and J usage is TRBJ1-1, with 11 bases identical to TRBD1. This CDR3 has 15 residues. After removal of 3 bases from V and 5 bases from J, the junction contained 5 bases not matched to a gene. Here the CDR3 DNA reads TGTGCCAGCAGTTTCGGGACAGGGGGATTAACTGAAGCTTTCTTT. This gives the protein CASSFGTGGLTEAFF.

This clonotype was observed a single time. No conserved phenylalanine or tryptophan ends this CDR3, so it is likely a read error. The V gene is TRBV4-3, the J gene TRBJ2-1, with TRBD2 identical over 9 bases. Germline lookup yields CDR1 LGHNA and CDR2 YSLEER. The CDR3 consists of 16 residues. Losses at the gene ends were 0 bases for V and 4 bases for J; bases not matched to a gene: 4. CDR3 bases: TGCGCCAGCAGCCAAGACCTAGCGGGGAGATACAATGAGCAGTTCCTC. The encoded protein is CASSQDLAGRYNEQFL.

V usage is TRBV25-1 and J usage is TRBJ2-2; 9 bases are a match to TRBD1. Unmatched junction bases numbered 11, after V lost 6 bases and J lost 0 bases. This CDR3 comprises 18 residues. The germline V gene encodes CDR1 MGHDK and CDR2 SYGVNS. DNA of the CDR3: TGTGCCAGCAGCGAGACAAGGAACAGGGGGCCGAACACCGGGGAGCTGTTTTTT. Protein sequence: CASSETRNRGPNTGELFF.

The chain recombines TRBV30 with TRBJ1-1; D gene uncertain. Trimming took off 0 bases at V and 4 bases at J, with 12 bases between the two ends. The CDR3 has 14 residues. Per the germline V gene, CDR1 is GTSNPN and CDR2 is SVGIG (reference sequence). The CDR3 here is CAWSVRGFGTEAFF. CDR3 coding DNA: TGTGCCTGGAGTGTACGTGGGTTTGGCACTGAAGCTTTCTTT.

This clonotype has a handful of counts. In DNA form, the CDR3 reads TGCGCCAGCAGCCAAGATATCGGCAGGGGGGGAGTAGCGGGCACCTACGAGCAGTACTTC. Residues: CASSQDIGRGGVAGTYEQYF. This rearrangement joins TRBV4-3 to TRBJ2-7; D may be TRBD1 or TRBD2 (7 bases each). V lost 0 bases, J lost 2 bases, and 26 bases lay in between. This CDR3 has 20 amino acids. Germline loops: CDR1 LGHNA, CDR2 YSLEER.

This clonotype was observed many times. The chain uses TRBV7-9 and TRBJ1-4; 7 nucleotides line up with TRBD1. Trimming removed 5 bases from V and 5 bases from J; junction bases left unmatched: 8. The CDR3 consists of 15 residues. Germline CDR1 SEHNR, CDR2 FQNEAQ (reference sequence). The CDR3 protein is CASSPRDRLNEKLFF. The CDR3 nucleotides are TGTGCCAGCAGCCCGCGGGACAGATTAAATGAAAAACTGTTTTTT.

Note on this clonotype: A much bigger clone sits one base away, suggesting this may be a read error. The chain employs TRBV12-3 or TRBV12-4 and TRBJ2-3; 7 bases match TRBD2. The CDR3 contains 14 residues. V shed 6 bases, J shed 5 bases, and the junction held 8 bases outside the gene matches. CDR3 region: CASRLAAGRDTQYF. As DNA, the CDR3 is TGTGCCAGCAGGCTAGCGGCGGGGCGAGATACGCAGTATTTT.

Ten or more counts support this clonotype. The chain couples TRBV6-5 to TRBJ2-2; 9 bases are shared with TRBD1. The length of the CDR3 is 16 residues. Germline lookup yields CDR1 MNHEY and CDR2 SVGAGI. V lost 6 bases, J lost 0 bases, and 5 bases stayed unmatched. The CDR3, as DNA: TGTGCCAGCAGAAACGGACAGGGGTCGAACACCGGGGAGCTGTTTTTT. Translated: CASRNGQGSNTGELFF.

This clonotype showed up many times. V gene TRBV28 combines with J gene TRBJ2-5; D remains ambiguous. This CDR3 comprises 14 residues. Germline CDR1 is MDHEN and CDR2 is SYDVKM. V was shortened by 5 bases and J by 2 bases, with 12 bases between the two germline ends. The CDR3 DNA reads TGTGCCAGCAGTGATCTCACGATACAAGAGACCCAGTACTTC. It codes for CASSDLTIQETQYF.

This clonotype appeared a few times. This chain connects TRBV3-1 to TRBJ1-1, with D hard to call. V shed 4 bases and J shed 0 bases, with 18 bases lying between them. Germline CDR1 LGHDT, CDR2 YNNKEL (reference sequence). The CDR3 runs 17 residues. The CDR3 loop reads CASSLREGPGVNTEAFF. The CDR3 DNA sequence: TGTGCCAGCAGCCTAAGGGAGGGCCCCGGCGTGAACACTGAAGCTTTCTTT.

At least ten counts were recorded for this clonotype. DNA of the CDR3: TGCAGTGCTAGAAGCGACAGTGACGCTAACTATGGCTACACCTTC. Translating gives CSARSDSDANYGYTF. The chain employs TRBV20-1 and TRBJ1-2, with D possibly being TRBD1 (5 bases). Germline CDR1 DFQATT, CDR2 SNEGSKA (reference sequence). The V and J ends lost 2 bases and 0 bases respectively, with 13 bases between them. This CDR3 region has 15 residues.

A remark on this clonotype: It may be a read error: a sequence one base away is much more abundant. The rearrangement links TRBV7-9 to TRBJ2-5; D remains unclear. Germline assignment: CDR1 SEHNR and CDR2 FQNEAQ (reference sequence). The CDR3 extends over 15 amino acids. CDR3: CAGSLDLFFGETQYF. CDR3 sequence (DNA): TGTGCCGGCAGCTTGGACCTATTCTTCGGCGAGACCCAGTACTTC. The full variable domain, its missing parts supplied by reference TRBV7-9 and TRBJ2-5, is DTGVSQNPRHKITKRGQNVTFRCDPISEHNRLYWYRQTLGQGPEFLTYFQNEAQLEKSRLLSDRFSAERPKGSFSTLEIQRTEQGDSAMYLCAGSLDLFFGETQYFGPGTRLLVL.

This clonotype was picked up a small number of times. J is TRBJ2-1 and V is TRBV7-9, with 9 bases aligning to TRBD1. Germline loops: CDR1 SEHNR, CDR2 FQNEAQ (reference sequence). This CDR3 contains 15 residues. J gave up 8 bases and V 5 bases, and 10 bases lay outside the gene matches. This chain's CDR3 is CASSPTGTGNHEQFF. For the CDR3, the DNA is TGTGCCAGCAGCCCCACCGGGACAGGGAACCATGAGCAGTTCTTC. Full variable domain (missing parts from reference TRBV7-9 and TRBJ2-1): DTGVSQNPRHKITKRGQNVTFRCDPISEHNRLYWYRQTLGQGPEFLTYFQNEAQLEKSRLLSDRFSAERPKGSFSTLEIQRTEQGDSAMYLCASSPTGTGNHEQFFGPGTRLTVL.

This clonotype occurred many times. The chain links TRBV10-2 to TRBJ2-2; tentatively, D is TRBD2 (6 bases). Germline CDR1 is WSHSY and CDR2 is SAAADI. CDR3 length: 13 amino acids. V was clipped by 7 bases and J by 6 bases, with 12 bases between them. CDR3 in DNA: TGCGCCAGCACTGTGGGAGGATCCGGGGAGCTGTTTTTT. It yields the protein CASTVGGSGELFF.

V is TRBV5-1 and J is TRBJ1-2; 8 nucleotides agree with TRBD1. Germline assignment: CDR1 SGHRS and CDR2 YFSETQ. This CDR3 region has 16 residues. The ends lost 3 bases at V and 8 bases at J; junction bases unmatched: 15. The CDR3 loop is CASSYGQGLPQGGYTF. The CDR3 nucleotides are TGCGCCAGCAGCTACGGACAGGGCTTACCCCAGGGCGGCTACACCTTC.

This clonotype has just one count. Sequence at one end of the junction differs from germline and may be a read error. The chain carries TRBV24-1 and TRBJ1-5; a possible D gene is TRBD1 (6 bases). This CDR3 is built from 14 residues. The germline V gene has CDR1 KGHDR and CDR2 SFDVKD. The CDR3 region has the DNA TGTGCCACCGGAAGGACAGCCCGTTGTCAGCCCCAGCACTTT. This codes for CATGRTARCQPQHF.

This clonotype was detected ten times or more. The DNA of the CDR3 is TGTGCCAGTAGTACATTGGGCAATCAGCCCCAGCATTTT. Its protein is CASSTLGNQPQHF. This chain connects TRBV19 to TRBJ1-5; D uncertain. The CDR3 has 13 amino acids. CDR1 LNHDA and CDR2 SQIVND come from the germline V gene (reference sequence). Deletions cut 4 bases from V and 2 bases from J, with 6 bases between.